A single sample gave rise to the 23 T cell receptor beta chains below, sequenced in a study of T cells after posttransplantation cyclophosphamide. The assay was immunoSEQ multiplex PCR, and TCRdb's table has in-frame clones only and misses some. The table lists 17,000 or so clones, about three quarters of them singletons. Cyclophosphamide on days +3 and +4 followed busulfan-fludarabine conditioning and a marrow graft. Source: CD8+ T cells sorted from PBMCs, taken 1,700 to 2,000 days after a stem cell transplant with posttransplant cyclophosphamide. The receptors were gathered from a female patient in her 40s who received an allogeneic stem cell transplant from a related donor, was CMV-positive, and had no GVHD. Some T cells may have originated in the graft donor.

V gene TRBV7-6 combines with J gene TRBJ2-1; 10 bases map to TRBD2. This CDR3 spans 16 amino acids. Unmatched junction bases numbered 3, after V lost 2 bases and J lost 2 bases. CDR1 and CDR2 from the germline V gene are SGHVS and FNYEAQ. CDR3 in DNA: TGTGCCAGCAGCTTAAGCGGGGGGGCGACCTACAATGAGCAGTTCTTC. Translating gives CASSLSGGATYNEQFF.

The chain has TRBV7-9 and TRBJ1-5; no definite D call. Trimming shortened V by 5 bases and J by 5 bases, and 10 bases separated the two germline ends. Germline V CDR1 and CDR2: SEHNR, FQNEAQ (reference sequence). The CDR3 loop spans 13 amino acids. The chain's CDR3 is CASSPQIDQPQHF. Here the CDR3 DNA reads TGTGCCAGCAGCCCCCAAATAGATCAGCCCCAGCATTTT.

This chain joins TRBV6-6 and TRBJ1-1, with TRBD1 matching 7 bases. CDR1 and CDR2 (germline): MNHNY, SVGAGI (reference sequence). CDR3 length: 14 amino acids. The J segment lost 4 bases and the V segment lost 1 base, leaving 3 bases of the junction unmatched. The chain's CDR3 is CASSYLQGTTEAFF. In DNA, the CDR3 is TGTGCCAGCAGTTACTTACAGGGGACCACTGAAGCTTTCTTT.

This chain links TRBV7-2 with TRBJ2-7, with a possible D match to TRBD2 (6 bases). The V gene lost 1 base and the J gene lost 2 bases, with 15 bases spanning the gap. Germline CDR1 and CDR2: SGHTA and FQGNSA. This CDR3 is built from 16 residues. CDR3 bases: TGTGCCAGCAGCTTAGTCCGCGGAGTAGCGGCCTACGAGCAGTACTTC. This encodes CASSLVRGVAAYEQYF.

The J gene is TRBJ2-7, the V gene TRBV28; weak D call: TRBD1 (5 bases). CDR3 length: 14 residues. V was clipped by 6 bases and J by 0 bases, with 12 bases between them. Germline V lookup: CDR1 MDHEN, CDR2 SYDVKM. CDR3 protein: CASRSGQSSYEQYF. CDR3 nucleotide sequence: TGTGCCAGCAGATCTGGACAAAGCTCCTACGAGCAGTACTTC. Full variable domain (remainder filled in from reference TRBV28 and TRBJ2-7): DVKVTQSSRYLVKRTGEKVFLECVQDMDHENMFWYRQDPGLGLRLIYFSYDVKMKEKGDIPEGYSVSREKKERFSLILESASTNQTSMYLCASRSGQSSYEQYFGPGTRLTVT.

This clone was seen a few times. The chain couples TRBV19 to TRBJ2-4, with 8 positions matching TRBD1. V lost 5 bases to trimming and J lost 2 bases; unmatched junction nucleotides: 8. The germline V gene has CDR1 LNHDA and CDR2 SQIVND (reference sequence). The CDR3 runs to 16 residues. CDR3 loop: CASSEDRGSTKNIQYF. CDR3 sequence (DNA): TGTGCCAGTAGTGAAGACAGGGGTAGTACCAAAAACATTCAGTACTTC.

The V gene is TRBV28, the J gene TRBJ1-5; no clear D. Per germline, CDR1 MDHEN and CDR2 SYDVKM. Trimming stripped 2 bases from V and 5 bases from J, with 7 bases between. The CDR3 has 13 amino acids. The CDR3 is CASSLVNYQPQHF. The CDR3 region has the DNA TGTGCCAGCAGTTTAGTTAACTATCAGCCCCAGCATTTT.

The gene calls are TRBV5-6 and TRBJ2-7; TRBD1 matches 7 bases. With V trimmed by 2 bases and J by 2 bases, 4 bases remained unmatched. Per the germline V gene, CDR1 is SGHDT and CDR2 is YYEEEE. This CDR3 spans 14 amino acids. Here the CDR3 DNA reads TGTGCCAGCAGCTTTGGGACAGCACCCTACGAGCAGTACTTC. It specifies CASSFGTAPYEQYF.

The V gene is TRBV25-1, the J gene TRBJ2-1; D ambiguous. This CDR3 is 13 amino acids long. Germline values: CDR1 MGHDK, CDR2 SYGVNS. Trimming removed 1 base from V and 9 bases from J, with 10 bases in between. CDR3 residues: CASSESPPSEQFF. CDR3 bases: TGTGCCAGCAGTGAATCCCCTCCCAGTGAGCAGTTCTTC.

V usage is TRBV7-3 and J usage is TRBJ2-5, with 8 positions matching TRBD1. V lost 1 base, J lost 4 bases, and 5 bases stayed unmatched. This CDR3 is built from 15 residues. The germline gives CDR1 SGHTA, CDR2 FQGTGA. CDR3 region: CASSLKPGGAETQYF. The CDR3 region has the DNA TGTGCCAGCAGCTTAAAACCAGGGGGCGCAGAGACCCAGTACTTC.

The chain has TRBV7-9 and TRBJ2-1; 8 bases are shared with TRBD2. The CDR3 runs to 13 residues. CDR1 is SEHNR and CDR2 is FQNEAQ in the germline V gene (reference sequence). The trim removed 7 bases at V and 9 bases at J, leaving 8 bases unmatched. CDR3: CASNGGGIAEQFF. The CDR3 region has the DNA TGTGCCAGCAACGGGGGGGGCATAGCTGAGCAGTTCTTC.

This chain connects TRBV7-5 to TRBJ2-1; the table's D call, TRBD2, has no DNA check behind it. TRBV7-5 is reported as a pseudogene. The CDR3 consists of 15 residues. CDR3 coding DNA: TGTGCCAGAAGCTTGAGGGTCCTCTCCTACAATGAGCAGTTCTTC. It translates to CARSLRVLSYNEQFF.

This clone was detected only a few times. The chain uses TRBV4-1 and TRBJ1-1; D is ambiguous. The germline V gene encodes CDR1 MGHRA and CDR2 YSYEKL. The CDR3 loop spans 13 amino acids. Trimming took off 5 bases at V and 0 bases at J, with 7 bases between the two ends. DNA for the CDR3: TGCGCCAGCAGCTCCACACTGAACACTGAAGCTTTCTTT. It translates to CASSSTLNTEAFF.

V usage is TRBV7-8 and J usage is TRBJ2-5; the D is unclear. The CDR3 extends over 15 amino acids. In germline, CDR1 is SGHVS, CDR2 FQNEAQ. V dropped 2 bases and J dropped 5 bases, with 15 bases sitting between them. The CDR3 spells CASSLSHQRSETQYF. The CDR3 DNA is TGTGCCAGCAGCTTATCCCACCAGAGGTCGGAGACCCAGTACTTC.

This rearrangement joins TRBV4-1 to TRBJ2-7; TRBD1 matches at 7 bases. Germline CDR1 MGHRA, CDR2 YSYEKL. CDR3 size: 16 residues. V lost 3 bases, J lost 4 bases, and 12 bases stayed unmatched. CDR3 amino acids: CASSHPAGTADYEQYF. The CDR3 DNA is TGCGCCAGCAGCCATCCCGCCGGGACAGCGGATTACGAGCAGTACTTC.

CDR3 sequence: CASSLAQGGTGELFF. The CDR3 region has the DNA TGTGCCAGCAGCTTGGCCCAAGGGGGCACCGGGGAGCTGTTTTTT. This chain uses TRBV5-6 with TRBJ2-2, with a tentative D call TRBD1 (6 bases). The CDR3 totals 15 residues. Deletions cut 0 bases from V and 4 bases from J, with 10 bases between. CDR1 and CDR2 (germline): SGHDT, YYEEEE.

The chain joins TRBV19 to TRBJ2-3; 10 nucleotides agree with TRBD1. After removal of 5 bases from V and 5 bases from J, the junction contained 10 bases not matched to a gene. The CDR3 has 16 amino acids. CDR1 and CDR2 from the germline V gene are LNHDA and SQIVND (reference sequence). The CDR3 region is CASSALTGGIGDTQYF. CDR3 nucleotides: TGTGCCAGTAGTGCACTGACAGGGGGCATAGGAGATACGCAGTATTTT.

The chain combines TRBV4-1 with TRBJ2-7; possible D gene TRBD2, 5 bases. The germline V and J ends were trimmed by 1 base and 6 bases, with 10 bases remaining between them. CDR3 length equals 13 residues. The germline V gene encodes CDR1 MGHRA and CDR2 YSYEKL. In DNA form, the CDR3 reads TGCGCCAGCAGCCAAGCTAGGACTGGCGAGCAGTACTTC. Its translation is CASSQARTGEQYF.

This chain connects TRBV6-9 to TRBJ2-1, with D perhaps matching TRBD1 (6 bases). The CDR3 covers 14 residues. Germline CDR1 MNHGY, CDR2 SVAAGI. V was trimmed by 6 bases and J by 7 bases, leaving 16 bases between them. CDR3 protein: CASRANRDPNEQFF. The CDR3 bases are TGTGCCAGCAGGGCGAACAGGGACCCTAATGAGCAGTTCTTC.

The chain couples TRBV28 to TRBJ2-5; TRBD1 matches 7 bases. The CDR3 is made up of 14 amino acids. Germline V gene data show CDR1 as MDHEN and CDR2 as SYDVKM. V lost 6 bases to trimming and J lost 4 bases; unmatched junction nucleotides: 8. The DNA of the CDR3 is TGTGCCAGCAGCCGAGACAGGGTGCCAGAGACCCAGTACTTC. Its translation is CASSRDRVPETQYF.

This sequence joins TRBV9 and TRBJ2-7, with 8 bases fitting TRBD2. The ends lost 4 bases at V and 4 bases at J; junction bases unmatched: 13. Germline assignment: CDR1 SGDLS and CDR2 YYNGEE. The CDR3 is made up of 16 amino acids. The CDR3 DNA reads TGTGCCAGCAGCCTTACTGTGACTAGCGAGAGATACGAGCAGTACTTC. This gives the protein CASSLTVTSERYEQYF.

V and J are TRBV10-1 and TRBJ2-6; D unclear. V lost 2 bases to trimming and J lost 1 base, with 6 bases between them. Germline loops: CDR1 WNHNN, CDR2 SYGVQD (reference sequence). This CDR3 is 15 amino acids long. CDR3 bases: TGCGCCAGCAGTGAGGCCGGGTCTGGGGCCAACGTCCTGACTTTC. Protein: CASSEAGSGANVLTF.

This sequence joins TRBV6-5 and TRBJ2-1, with D possibly matching TRBD1 (6 bases). Trimming took 2 bases from V and 5 from J, leaving 16 bases between them. CDR3 length equals 16 residues. Looked up from germline, CDR1 is MNHEY and CDR2 is SVGAGI. CDR3 residues: CASSYPAGERDNEQFF. For the CDR3, the DNA is TGTGCCAGCAGTTACCCGGCAGGGGAAAGGGACAATGAGCAGTTCTTC.